This T cell receptor beta chain was captured in a study of blood T cells in healthy people across ages. The study's findings and limits: Age showed a roughly linear inverse relationship with TCR beta diversity per million T cells. The study found more naive CD4+ cells and higher diversity in long-lived than aged donors.

Roughly 9.2 milliliters was the volume of peripheral blood drawn from each donor. This CDR3 comprises 14 residues. V lost 7 bases and J 3 bases, leaving 16 bases between the germline ends. Germline V gene sequence: CDR1 SGHTA, CDR2 FQGNSA. For this clonotype: No antigen is known for it.

Then a second PCR, running about 7 to 11 cycles, was carried out with a sample-barcoded 5' primer and a J-beta primer mix. TCRdb passed the 5' RACE reads through MiXCR, listing each CDR3 protein once. The data contain 700,000 to 950,000 distinct CDR3 sequences, roughly 50% of them singletons. The receptor was derived from a man aged 25 to 40 in good health. Sequences were obtained from blood. The chain links TRBV7-2 to TRBJ2-7, with a possible D match to TRBD2 (6 bases). The CDR3 region has the DNA TGTGCCAGCAAAATTAGCGGCTCCAACTACGAGCAGTACTTC. It is translated as CASKISGSNYEQYF.